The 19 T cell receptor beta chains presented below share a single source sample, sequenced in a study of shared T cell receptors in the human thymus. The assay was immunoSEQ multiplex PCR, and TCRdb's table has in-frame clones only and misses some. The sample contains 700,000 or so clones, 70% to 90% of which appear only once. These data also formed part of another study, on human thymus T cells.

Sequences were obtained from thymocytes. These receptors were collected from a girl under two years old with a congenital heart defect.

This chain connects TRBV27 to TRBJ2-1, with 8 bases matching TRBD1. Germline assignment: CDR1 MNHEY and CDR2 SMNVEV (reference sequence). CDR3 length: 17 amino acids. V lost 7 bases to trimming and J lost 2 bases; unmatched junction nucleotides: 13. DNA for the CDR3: TGTGCCAGCAATGAGGGGGGACAGGACAAGACCTACAATGAGCAGTTCTTC. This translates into CASNEGGQDKTYNEQFF.

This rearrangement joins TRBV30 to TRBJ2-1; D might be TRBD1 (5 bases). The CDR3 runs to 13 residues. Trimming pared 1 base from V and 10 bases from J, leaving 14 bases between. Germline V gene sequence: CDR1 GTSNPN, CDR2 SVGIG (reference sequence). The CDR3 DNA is TGTGCCTGGAGTGAGGGGCTCCCTGGGGAGCAGTTCTTC. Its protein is CAWSEGLPGEQFF.

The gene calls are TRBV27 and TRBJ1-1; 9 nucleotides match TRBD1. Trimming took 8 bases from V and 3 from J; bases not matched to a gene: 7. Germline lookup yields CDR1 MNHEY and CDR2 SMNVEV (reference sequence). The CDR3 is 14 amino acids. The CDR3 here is CASRYRGHYTEAFF. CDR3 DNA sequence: TGTGCCAGCCGTTACAGGGGGCACTACACTGAAGCTTTCTTT.

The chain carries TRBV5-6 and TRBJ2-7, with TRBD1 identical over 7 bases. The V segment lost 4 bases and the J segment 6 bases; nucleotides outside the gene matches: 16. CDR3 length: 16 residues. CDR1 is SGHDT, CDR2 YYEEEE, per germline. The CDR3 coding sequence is TGTGCCAGCAGCAGGGGACAGATAGGGGATGGTGGCGAGCAGTACTTC. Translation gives CASSRGQIGDGGEQYF.

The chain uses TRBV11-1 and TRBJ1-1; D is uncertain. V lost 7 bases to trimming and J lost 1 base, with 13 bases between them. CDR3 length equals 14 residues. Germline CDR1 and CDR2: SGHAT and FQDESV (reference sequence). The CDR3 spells CASTYPPSNTEAFF. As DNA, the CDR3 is TGTGCCAGCACCTACCCCCCCTCGAACACTGAAGCTTTCTTT. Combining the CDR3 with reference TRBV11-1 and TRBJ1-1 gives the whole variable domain EAEVAQSPRYKITEKSQAVAFWCDPISGHATLYWYRQILGQGPELLVQFQDESVVDDSQLPKDRFSAERLKGVDSTLKIQPAELGDSAMYLCASTYPPSNTEAFFGQGTRLTVV.

The CDR3 loop is CASSIGRGGYPYNTEAFF. Here the CDR3 DNA reads TGTGCCAGTAGTATAGGTAGAGGGGGCTATCCCTATAACACTGAAGCTTTCTTT. This sequence joins TRBV19 and TRBJ1-1; 7 nucleotides match TRBD1. Germline CDR1 LNHDA, CDR2 SQIVND (reference sequence). This CDR3 is 18 amino acids long. The J segment lost 2 bases and the V segment lost 1 base, leaving 13 bases of the junction unmatched.

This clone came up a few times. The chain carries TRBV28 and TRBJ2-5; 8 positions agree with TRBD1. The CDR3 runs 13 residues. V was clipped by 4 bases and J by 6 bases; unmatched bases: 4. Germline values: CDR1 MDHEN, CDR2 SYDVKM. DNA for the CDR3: TGTGCCAGCAGTTCGACAGGGGTACAGACCCAGTACTTC. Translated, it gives CASSSTGVQTQYF.

The CDR3 coding sequence is TGTGCCAGCAGTTCGGGGGGCGCGGAAACAACTAATGAAAAACTGTTTTTT. This sequence encodes CASSSGGAETTNEKLFF. The chain recombines TRBV27 with TRBJ1-4; D is possibly TRBD1 (6 bases). This CDR3 is built from 17 residues. Germline V gene data show CDR1 as MNHEY and CDR2 as SMNVEV (reference sequence). V was clipped by 4 bases and J by 0 bases, with 15 bases between them.

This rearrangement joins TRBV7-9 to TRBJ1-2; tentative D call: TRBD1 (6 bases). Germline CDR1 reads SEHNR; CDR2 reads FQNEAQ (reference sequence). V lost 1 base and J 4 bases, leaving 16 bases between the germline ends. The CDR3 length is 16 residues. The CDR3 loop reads CASSLDAGRGIYGYTF. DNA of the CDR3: TGTGCCAGCAGCTTAGATGCGGGCAGGGGCATCTATGGCTACACCTTC.

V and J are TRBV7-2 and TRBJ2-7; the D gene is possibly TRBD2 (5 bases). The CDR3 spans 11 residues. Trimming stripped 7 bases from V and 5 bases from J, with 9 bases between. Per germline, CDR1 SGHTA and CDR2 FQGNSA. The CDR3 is CASIEGNEQYF. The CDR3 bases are TGTGCCAGCATCGAGGGCAACGAGCAGTACTTC.

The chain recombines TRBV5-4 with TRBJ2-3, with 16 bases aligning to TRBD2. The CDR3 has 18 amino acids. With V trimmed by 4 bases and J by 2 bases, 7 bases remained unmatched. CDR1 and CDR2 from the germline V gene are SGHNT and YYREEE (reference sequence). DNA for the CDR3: TGTGCCAGCAGCGTGGGACTAGCGGGGGGGGCATTCACAGATACGCAGTATTTT. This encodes CASSVGLAGGAFTDTQYF.

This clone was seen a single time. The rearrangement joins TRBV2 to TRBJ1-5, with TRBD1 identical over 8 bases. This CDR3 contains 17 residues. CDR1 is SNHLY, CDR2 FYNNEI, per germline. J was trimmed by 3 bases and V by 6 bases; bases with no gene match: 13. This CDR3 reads CASSHGQGHNNNQPQHF. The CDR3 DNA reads TGTGCCAGCAGCCACGGACAGGGACATAACAACAATCAGCCCCAGCATTTT.

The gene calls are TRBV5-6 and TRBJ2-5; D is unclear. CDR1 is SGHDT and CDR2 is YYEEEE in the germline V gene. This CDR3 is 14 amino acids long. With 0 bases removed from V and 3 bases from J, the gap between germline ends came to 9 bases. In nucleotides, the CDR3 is TGTGCCAGCAGCTTGGCCCGGTTGAAAGAGACCCAGTACTTC. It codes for CASSLARLKETQYF. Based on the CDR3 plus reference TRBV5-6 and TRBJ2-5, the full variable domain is DAGVTQSPTHLIKTRGQQVTLRCSPKSGHDTVSWYQQALGQGPQFIFQYYEEEERQRGNFPDRFSGHQFPNYSSELNVNALLLGDSALYLCASSLARLKETQYFGPGTRLLVL.

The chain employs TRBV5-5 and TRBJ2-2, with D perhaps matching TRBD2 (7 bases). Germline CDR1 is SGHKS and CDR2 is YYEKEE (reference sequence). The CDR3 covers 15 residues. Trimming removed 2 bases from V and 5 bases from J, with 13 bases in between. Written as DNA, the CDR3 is TGTGCCAGCAGCTTTTTGGGGGGGCGAACCGGGGAGCTGTTTTTT. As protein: CASSFLGGRTGELFF.

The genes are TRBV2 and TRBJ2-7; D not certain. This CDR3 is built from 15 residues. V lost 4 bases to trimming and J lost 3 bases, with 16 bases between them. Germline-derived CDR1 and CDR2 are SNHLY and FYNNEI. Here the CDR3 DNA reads TGTGCCAGCAGTGCCGGATCAGGTTTTGGCTACGAGCAGTACTTC. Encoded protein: CASSAGSGFGYEQYF.

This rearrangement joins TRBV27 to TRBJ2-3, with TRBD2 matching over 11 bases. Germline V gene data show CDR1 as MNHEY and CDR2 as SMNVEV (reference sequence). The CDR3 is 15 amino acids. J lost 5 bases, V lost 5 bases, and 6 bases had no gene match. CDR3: CASSPNGLAGDTQYF. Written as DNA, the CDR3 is TGTGCCAGCAGTCCAAACGGACTAGCGGGAGATACGCAGTATTTT.

The CDR3 loop reads CASSSGKGRGGELFF. The DNA of the CDR3 is TGTGCCAGCAGTTCAGGGAAAGGGAGGGGCGGGGAGCTGTTTTTT. The V gene is TRBV6-5, the J gene TRBJ2-2; 7 nucleotides match TRBD2. CDR1 and CDR2 from the germline V gene are MNHEY and SVGAGI. J gave up 7 bases and V 4 bases, and 9 bases lay outside the gene matches. The CDR3 sequence is 15 residues long.

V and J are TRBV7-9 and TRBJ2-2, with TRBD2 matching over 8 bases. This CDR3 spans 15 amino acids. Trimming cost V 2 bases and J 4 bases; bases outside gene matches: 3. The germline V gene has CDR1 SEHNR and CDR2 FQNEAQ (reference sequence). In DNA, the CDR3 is TGTGCCAGCAGCTTAACTAGCGGCGGCACCGGGGAGCTGTTTTTT. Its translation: CASSLTSGGTGELFF.

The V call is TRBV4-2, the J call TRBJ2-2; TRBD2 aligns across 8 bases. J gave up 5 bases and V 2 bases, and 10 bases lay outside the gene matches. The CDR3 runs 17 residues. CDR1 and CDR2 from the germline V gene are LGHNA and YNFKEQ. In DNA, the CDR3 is TGTGCCAGCAGCCAACCGCCGGGAGGGACACCTACCGGGGAGCTGTTTTTT. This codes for CASSQPPGGTPTGELFF.